These 21 T cell receptor beta chains share one sample of origin, sequenced in a study of memory CD4+ T cells and cytomegalovirus serostatus (dated by TCRdb to between 2018 and 2020). Libraries came from the immunoSEQ multiplex PCR assay. TCRdb obtained this table from immuneACCESS and retained in-frame rearrangements with V and J assigned. These tables miss some clones; where compared with another copy, unresolved V genes account for less than half of the shortfall, and the remainder is unexplained. Recorded for this sample are under 100,000 clones; more than 70% of them occurred a single time. Nearly 0.8% of the sample goes to the ten largest clones. A FACSAria II was used to sort memory CD4+ T cells, defined as single viable CD3+CD4+CD8-CD45RO+ cells. Source material: memory CD4+ T cells from blood. Receptors originate from an adult in good health and CMV-seronegative.

This clone has a handful of counts. The V call is TRBV30, the J call TRBJ1-1; D not resolved. Germline V lookup: CDR1 GTSNPN, CDR2 SVGIG (reference sequence). Trimming cost V 3 bases and J 4 bases, with 18 bases left between them. The CDR3 is made up of 15 amino acids. The CDR3 loop reads CAWRVGGGGITEAFF. DNA of the CDR3: TGTGCCTGGAGGGTGGGTGGCGGTGGGATCACTGAAGCTTTCTTT.

This clone was seen at least ten times. The genes are TRBV19 and TRBJ2-3; D is perhaps TRBD1 (5 bases). Trimming removed 4 bases at V and 2 bases at J, with 10 bases between. The CDR3 is 14 residues long. The germline gives CDR1 LNHDA, CDR2 SQIVND (reference sequence). This chain's CDR3 is CASSNPRVTDTQYF. The CDR3 nucleotides read TGTGCCAGTAGTAACCCCAGGGTCACAGATACGCAGTATTTT.

The sample holds one count of this clone. The chain recombines TRBV9 with TRBJ2-3; weak D call: TRBD2 (7 bases). The CDR3 loop spans 17 amino acids. Trimming cost V 2 bases and J 1 base, with 17 bases left between them. Germline V CDR1 and CDR2: SGDLS, YYNGEE. CDR3 sequence (DNA): TGTGCCAGCAGCGTTGCGGGGGCAGAACCAGGCACAGATACGCAGTATTTT. It yields the protein CASSVAGAEPGTDTQYF.

This chain uses TRBV5-1 with TRBJ2-7; 10 bases are a match to TRBD1. Germline V gene lookup returns CDR1 SGHRS and CDR2 YFSETQ. The CDR3 consists of 14 residues. Unmatched junction bases numbered 0, after V lost 0 bases and J lost 3 bases. The CDR3 loop is CASSLGDRGYEQYF. CDR3 coding DNA: TGCGCCAGCAGCTTGGGGGACAGGGGCTACGAGCAGTACTTC.

The chain joins TRBV5-4 to TRBJ1-1, with D perhaps TRBD1 (6 bases). Germline V CDR1 and CDR2: SGHNT, YYREEE (reference sequence). Between the trimmed V and J ends, which lost 5 bases and 6 bases, there was a span of 17 bases. This CDR3 is built from 14 residues. The CDR3 loop reads CASSQNKGVAEAFF. As DNA, the CDR3 is TGTGCCAGCAGTCAAAACAAGGGGGTCGCTGAAGCTTTCTTT.

The J gene is TRBJ2-7, the V gene TRBV16; 9 positions match TRBD1. The CDR3 is 14 residues long. The germline gives CDR1 KGHSY, CDR2 FQNENV. The V segment lost 4 bases and the J segment 3 bases; nucleotides outside the gene matches: 4. The DNA for the CDR3 is TGTGCCAGCAGCCCGTGGGACAGGGACTACGAGCAGTACTTC. It codes for CASSPWDRDYEQYF. Drawing the rest from reference TRBV16 and TRBJ2-7, the complete variable domain is GEEVAQTPKHLVRGEGQKAKLYCAPIKGHSYVFWYQQVLKNEFKFLISFQNENVFDETGMPKERFSAKCLPNSPCSLEIQATKLEDSAVYFCASSPWDRDYEQYFGPGTRLTVT.

This clone was seen a few times. The J gene is TRBJ1-1, the V gene TRBV5-1, with D unresolved. The V end was cut by 10 bases, the J end by 10 bases, with 17 bases between. The CDR3 runs 11 residues. Germline V gene sequence: CDR1 SGHRS, CDR2 YFSETQ. CDR3 in amino acids: CASQGSSGAFF. DNA for the CDR3: TGCGCCTCGCAAGGGTCAAGTGGAGCTTTCTTT.

The gene calls are TRBV30 and TRBJ2-6, with 8 bases lining up with TRBD1. Trimming cost V 3 bases and J 0 bases; bases outside gene matches: 7. This CDR3 region has 17 residues. Germline V gene sequence: CDR1 GTSNPN, CDR2 SVGIG (reference sequence). CDR3 coding DNA: TGTGCCTGGAGCCCGACAGGGGATGGCTCTGGGGCCAACGTCCTGACTTTC. Protein sequence: CAWSPTGDGSGANVLTF.

The V and J genes are TRBV7-9 and TRBJ2-5; D unresolved. This CDR3 comprises 13 residues. Trimming stripped 1 base from V and 5 bases from J, with 8 bases between. From germline, CDR1 is SEHNR and CDR2 FQNEAQ (reference sequence). CDR3 residues: CASSLVGVETQYF. CDR3 sequence (DNA): TGTGCCAGCAGCTTAGTGGGTGTGGAGACCCAGTACTTC. The variable domain in full, completed from reference TRBV7-9 and TRBJ2-5, reads DTGVSQNPRHKITKRGQNVTFRCDPISEHNRLYWYRQTLGQGPEFLTYFQNEAQLEKSRLLSDRFSAERPKGSFSTLEIQRTEQGDSAMYLCASSLVGVETQYFGPGTRLLVL.

The chain joins TRBV14 to TRBJ1-5, with D tentatively TRBD1 (5 bases). V lost 3 bases and J 1 base, leaving 22 bases between the germline ends. CDR1 SGHDN and CDR2 FVKESK come from the germline V gene. The CDR3 totals 19 residues. CDR3 sequence (DNA): TGTGCCAGCAGCCATGATTCCCCGGAAAGGGGAGGAAGCAATCAGCCCCAGCATTTT. It codes for CASSHDSPERGGSNQPQHF.

V and J are TRBV6-5 and TRBJ2-2; 7 bases fit TRBD2. The CDR3 is 15 residues long. Germline values: CDR1 MNHEY, CDR2 SVGAGI. Losses at the gene ends were 5 bases for V and 4 bases for J; bases not matched to a gene: 7. The CDR3 bases are TGTGCCAGCAGTAGCCTTGGGAGGGCCACCGGGGAGCTGTTTTTT. Its translation is CASSSLGRATGELFF.

This clone turned up a few times. The chain uses TRBV5-1 and TRBJ1-4; unclear D gene. Germline loops: CDR1 SGHRS, CDR2 YFSETQ. The CDR3 totals 16 residues. The V and J ends lost 4 bases and 4 bases respectively, with 17 bases between them. DNA for the CDR3: TGCGCCAGCAGCCCAGCCTACTTTGGCCTTAATGAAAAACTGTTTTTT. Translated: CASSPAYFGLNEKLFF.

CDR3 sequence (DNA): TGTGCCAGCAGCTTAGAGGCAGGACGGGCTTCACCCCTCCACTTT. Protein: CASSLEAGRASPLHF. The chain links TRBV7-6 to TRBJ1-6; D gene uncertain. V dropped 1 base and J dropped 9 bases, with 13 bases sitting between them. The germline gives CDR1 SGHVS, CDR2 FNYEAQ. CDR3 length equals 15 residues.

The chain is built from TRBV29-1 and TRBJ1-2; 7 bases are shared with TRBD1. V lost 7 bases and J lost 3; bases outside the gene matches: 5. CDR1 SQVTM and CDR2 ANQGSEA come from the germline V gene. This CDR3 comprises 12 residues. The CDR3 bases are TGCAGCGGATCTCAGGGGGACTATGGCTACACCTTC. This translates into CSGSQGDYGYTF.

The V call is TRBV2, the J call TRBJ1-6; the D is unclear. Between the trimmed V and J ends, which lost 6 bases and 12 bases, there was a span of 21 bases. CDR1 is SNHLY, CDR2 FYNNEI, per germline. This CDR3 has 15 residues. The CDR3 DNA reads TGTGCCAGCAGCCTACTACCGGGGTACGGAGGACCCCTCCACTTT. Protein: CASSLLPGYGGPLHF.

The chain joins TRBV11-3 to TRBJ1-5; no definite D call. V lost 0 bases, J lost 4 bases, and 7 bases lay in between. This CDR3 is 14 amino acids long. Per germline, CDR1 SGHNT and CDR2 YENEEA. The CDR3 nucleotides are TGTGCCAGCAGCTTAGACGGAGCAAATCAGCCCCAGCATTTT. Translated: CASSLDGANQPQHF.

The gene calls are TRBV28 and TRBJ1-1; D remains unclear. The V end was cut by 6 bases, the J end by 1 base, with 12 bases between. This CDR3 region has 14 residues. Germline V lookup: CDR1 MDHEN, CDR2 SYDVKM. CDR3 DNA: TGTGCCAGCAGAAAATGGAGGGAGAACACTGAAGCTTTCTTT. Translation gives CASRKWRENTEAFF.

The chain links TRBV7-3 to TRBJ2-3; 8 nucleotides agree with TRBD2. V trimming: 4 bases; J trimming: 5 bases; junction bases outside the gene matches: 2. This CDR3 comprises 13 residues. CDR1 and CDR2 (germline): SGHTA, FQGTGA. The CDR3 DNA reads as TGTGCCAGCAGCTCCGGGGGGGGAGATACGCAGTATTTT. Protein: CASSSGGGDTQYF.

The V call is TRBV2, the J call TRBJ2-7, with TRBD1 matching over 10 bases. The CDR3 consists of 16 residues. Germline lookup yields CDR1 SNHLY and CDR2 FYNNEI. V trimming: 7 bases; J trimming: 0 bases; junction bases outside the gene matches: 9. The CDR3 region has the DNA TGTGCCAGCATCCCCCGGGACAGGGGCGACTCCTACGAGCAGTACTTC. Protein sequence: CASIPRDRGDSYEQYF.

This clone was seen more than once but under ten times. The chain joins TRBV29-1 to TRBJ1-1; D is ambiguous. Trimming cost V 4 bases and J 10 bases, with 16 bases left between them. CDR3 length equals 12 residues. Per the germline V gene, CDR1 is SQVTM and CDR2 is ANQGSEA. The CDR3 region has the DNA TGCAGCGTTGCGGGAGGGCCTGTCCCAGCTTTCTTT. This sequence encodes CSVAGGPVPAFF.

The J gene is TRBJ1-1, the V gene TRBV19; D gene unclear. The CDR3 loop spans 13 amino acids. V shed 5 bases and J shed 3 bases, with 10 bases lying between them. The V gene's germline CDR1 is LNHDA and CDR2 SQIVND (reference sequence). Here the CDR3 DNA reads TGTGCCAGTAGTCCAACAGTTTACACTGAAGCTTTCTTT. Translated, it gives CASSPTVYTEAFF.